Each of the 9 T cell receptor beta chains below was sequenced from the same sample in a study of blood T cell repertoires in COVID-19. Assay used: immunoSEQ multiplex PCR; TCRdb lists only in-frame clones, some missing. Of approximately 90,000 clones detected, roughly 80% appear once; the ten largest clones hold 4.4%. The sequenced material came from peripheral blood. These receptors originate from a man aged 60 to 75 with acute or convalescent COVID-19.

The rearrangement joins TRBV7-8 to TRBJ1-4, with 12 bases lining up with TRBD1. CDR3 length: 14 residues. J gave up 10 bases and V 4 bases, and 4 bases lay outside the gene matches. CDR1 and CDR2 (germline): SGHVS, FQNEAQ. The CDR3 region is CASSWGQGAGKLFF. The CDR3 nucleotides are TGTGCCAGCAGCTGGGGACAGGGGGCGGGAAAACTGTTTTTT.

The chain joins TRBV24-1 to TRBJ2-5, with 8 bases matching TRBD2. Per the germline V gene, CDR1 is KGHDR and CDR2 is SFDVKD. The length of the CDR3 is 17 residues. Losses at the gene ends were 5 bases for V and 2 bases for J; bases not matched to a gene: 12. For the CDR3, the DNA is TGTGCCACCAGTGGTTCCAGCGGGAGCGGTTTTCAAGAGACCCAGTACTTC. Protein: CATSGSSGSGFQETQYF.

V is TRBV4-3 and J is TRBJ1-1; 9 bases line up with TRBD1. This CDR3 spans 13 amino acids. CDR1 LGHNA and CDR2 YSLEER come from the germline V gene. V lost 6 bases to trimming and J lost 1 base; unmatched junction nucleotides: 0. The CDR3 nucleotides are TGCGCCAGCAGGGGACAGGGGAACACTGAAGCTTTCTTT. Translation: CASRGQGNTEAFF.

This chain uses TRBV19 with TRBJ1-1, with 7 positions matching TRBD1. Per germline, CDR1 LNHDA and CDR2 SQIVND (reference sequence). Germline trimming cut 4 bases from V and 6 bases from J; bases unmatched to any gene: 5. This CDR3 is built from 13 residues. In nucleotides, the CDR3 is TGTGCCAGTAGTACCGGACAGGCGCCTGAAGCTTTCTTT. It translates to CASSTGQAPEAFF.

V and J are TRBV7-8 and TRBJ2-7, with 7 positions matching TRBD1. This CDR3 is built from 15 residues. Trimming at V came to 2 bases and at J to 5 bases, leaving 9 bases not matched to a gene. Germline V gene data show CDR1 as SGHVS and CDR2 as FQNEAQ. The CDR3 loop reads CASSLNDRVSDEQYF. The CDR3 DNA reads as TGTGCCAGCAGCTTAAACGACAGGGTTTCCGACGAGCAGTACTTC.

This rearrangement joins TRBV6-5 to TRBJ1-5; 8 nucleotides agree with TRBD1. Trimming removed 2 bases from V and 9 bases from J; junction bases left unmatched: 3. The CDR3 sequence is 13 residues long. The V gene's germline CDR1 is MNHEY and CDR2 SVGAGI. Written as DNA, the CDR3 is TGTGCCAGCAGTTACAGACAGGGGTTGCCCCAGCATTTT. Translation: CASSYRQGLPQHF.

The V gene is TRBV7-2, the J gene TRBJ1-6; a possible D gene is TRBD1 (5 bases). V was pared by 8 bases and J by 9 bases, with 17 bases between. This CDR3 spans 14 amino acids. Germline CDR1 SGHTA, CDR2 FQGNSA. In DNA form, the CDR3 reads TGTGCCAGCTCGGCAGGGATCAAAGGTTCACCCCTCCACTTT. This encodes CASSAGIKGSPLHF.

This clone has a handful of counts. Other DNA sequences in this sample translate to the same CDR3. The J gene is TRBJ1-5, the V gene TRBV19, with 7 bases matching TRBD1. The CDR3 consists of 18 residues. V gave up 1 base and J gave up 1 base; unmatched junction bases: 10. Germline assignment: CDR1 LNHDA and CDR2 SQIVND (reference sequence). CDR3 sequence reads: CASSIGEQGFWSNQPQHF. For the CDR3, the DNA is TGTGCCAGTAGTATAGGGGAACAGGGGTTTTGGAGCAATCAGCCCCAGCATTTT.

The gene calls are TRBV4-1 and TRBJ2-7; a possible D gene is TRBD2 (5 bases). Trimming pared 4 bases from V and 7 bases from J, leaving 17 bases between. Germline CDR1 MGHRA, CDR2 YSYEKL. The CDR3 is made up of 14 amino acids. CDR3 sequence reads: CASSPGGGPLEQYF. In DNA, the CDR3 is TGCGCCAGCAGCCCTGGAGGTGGCCCCCTGGAGCAGTACTTC.